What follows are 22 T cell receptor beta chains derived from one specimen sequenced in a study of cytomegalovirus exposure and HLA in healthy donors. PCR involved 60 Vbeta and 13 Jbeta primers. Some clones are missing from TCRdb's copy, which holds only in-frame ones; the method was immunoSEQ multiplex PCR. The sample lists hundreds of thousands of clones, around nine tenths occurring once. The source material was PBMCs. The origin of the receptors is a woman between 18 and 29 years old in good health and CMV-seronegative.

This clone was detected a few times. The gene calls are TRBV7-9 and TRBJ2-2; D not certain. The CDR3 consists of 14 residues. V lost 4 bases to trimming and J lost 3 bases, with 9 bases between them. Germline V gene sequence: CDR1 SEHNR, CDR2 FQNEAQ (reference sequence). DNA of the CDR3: TGTGCCAGCAGCTCCCGCGCGGACACCGGGGAGCTGTTTTTT. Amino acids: CASSSRADTGELFF.

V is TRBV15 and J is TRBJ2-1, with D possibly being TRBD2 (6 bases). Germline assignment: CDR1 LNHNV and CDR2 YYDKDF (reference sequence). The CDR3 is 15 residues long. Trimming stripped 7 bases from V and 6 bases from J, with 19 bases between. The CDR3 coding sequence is TGTGCCACCATTGCTTTCCGGGAGCTACCCAATGAGCAGTTCTTC. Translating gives CATIAFRELPNEQFF.

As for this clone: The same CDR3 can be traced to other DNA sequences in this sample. The DNA for the CDR3 is TGTGCCAGCAGCTTGGGGCAGGCGAGCACAGATACGCAGTATTTT. Encoded protein: CASSLGQASTDTQYF. J is TRBJ2-3 and V is TRBV5-8; D not certain. The V end lost 0 bases, the J end lost 0 bases, and 8 bases lay between the germline ends. The CDR3 contains 15 residues. From germline, CDR1 is SGHTS and CDR2 YDEGEE.

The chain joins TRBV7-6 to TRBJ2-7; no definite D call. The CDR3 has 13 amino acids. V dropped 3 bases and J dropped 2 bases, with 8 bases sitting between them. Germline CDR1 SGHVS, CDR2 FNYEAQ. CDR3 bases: TGTGCCAGCAGCTTCGGCGGTACCTACGAGCAGTACTTC. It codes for CASSFGGTYEQYF.

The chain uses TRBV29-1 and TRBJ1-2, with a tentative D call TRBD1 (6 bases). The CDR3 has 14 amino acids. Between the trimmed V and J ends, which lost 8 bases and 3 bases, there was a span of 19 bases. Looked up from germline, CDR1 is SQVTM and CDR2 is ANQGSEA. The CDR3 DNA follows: TGCAGCTCAGTAACAGGGTCGTTCGACTATGGCTACACCTTC. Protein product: CSSVTGSFDYGYTF. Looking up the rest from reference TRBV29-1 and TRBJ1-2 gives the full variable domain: SAVISQKPSRDICQRGTSLTIQCQVDSQVTMMFWYRQQPGQSLTLIATANQGSEATYESGFVIDKFPISRPNLTFSTLTVSNMSPEDSSIYLCSSVTGSFDYGYTFGSGTRLTVV.

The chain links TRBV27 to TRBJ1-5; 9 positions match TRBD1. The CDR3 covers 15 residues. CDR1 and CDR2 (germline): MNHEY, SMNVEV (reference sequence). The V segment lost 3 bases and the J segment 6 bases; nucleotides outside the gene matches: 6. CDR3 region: CASSFQDRGSQPQHF. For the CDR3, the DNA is TGTGCCAGCAGTTTTCAGGACAGGGGAAGTCAGCCCCAGCATTTT.

The chain's CDR3 is CASRDGGAMGEQFF. The CDR3 coding sequence is TGTGCCAGCAGAGACGGGGGGGCGATGGGTGAGCAGTTCTTC. The rearrangement links TRBV6-5 to TRBJ2-1, with 8 nucleotides matching TRBD2. Losses at the gene ends were 6 bases for V and 9 bases for J; bases not matched to a gene: 10. This CDR3 region has 14 residues. CDR1 is MNHEY and CDR2 is SVGAGI in the germline V gene.

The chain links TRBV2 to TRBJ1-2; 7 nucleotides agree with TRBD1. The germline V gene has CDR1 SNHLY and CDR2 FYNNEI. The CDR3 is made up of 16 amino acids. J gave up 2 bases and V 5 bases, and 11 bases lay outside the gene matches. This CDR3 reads CASSTGTGDGNYGYTF. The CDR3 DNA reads TGTGCCAGCAGTACCGGAACAGGGGATGGGAACTATGGCTACACCTTC.

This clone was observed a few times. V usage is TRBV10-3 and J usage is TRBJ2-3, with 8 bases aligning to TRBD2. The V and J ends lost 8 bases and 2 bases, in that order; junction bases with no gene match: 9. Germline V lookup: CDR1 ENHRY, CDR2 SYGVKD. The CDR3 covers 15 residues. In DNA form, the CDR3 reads TGTGCCATCGGGAAGCGGGGGCCGTTCACAGATACGCAGTATTTT. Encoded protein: CAIGKRGPFTDTQYF.

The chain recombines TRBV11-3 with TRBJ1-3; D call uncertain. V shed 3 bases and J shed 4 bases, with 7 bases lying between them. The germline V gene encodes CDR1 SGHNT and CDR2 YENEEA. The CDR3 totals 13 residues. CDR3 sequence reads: CASSFSGGNTIYF. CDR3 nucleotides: TGTGCCAGCAGCTTCTCAGGCGGAAACACCATATATTTT.

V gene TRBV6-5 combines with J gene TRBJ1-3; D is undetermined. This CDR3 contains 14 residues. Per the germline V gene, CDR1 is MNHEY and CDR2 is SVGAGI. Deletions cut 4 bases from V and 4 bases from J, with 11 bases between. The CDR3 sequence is CASSSPAQGNTIYF. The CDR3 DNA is TGTGCCAGCAGTTCCCCCGCACAAGGAAACACCATATATTTT.

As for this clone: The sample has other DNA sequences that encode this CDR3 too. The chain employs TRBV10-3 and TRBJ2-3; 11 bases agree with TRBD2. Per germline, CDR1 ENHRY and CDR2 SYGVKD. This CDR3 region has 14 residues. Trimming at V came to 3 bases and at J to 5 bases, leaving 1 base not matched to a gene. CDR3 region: CAISEGTSGDTQYF. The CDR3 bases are TGTGCCATCAGTGAAGGGACTAGCGGAGATACGCAGTATTTT.

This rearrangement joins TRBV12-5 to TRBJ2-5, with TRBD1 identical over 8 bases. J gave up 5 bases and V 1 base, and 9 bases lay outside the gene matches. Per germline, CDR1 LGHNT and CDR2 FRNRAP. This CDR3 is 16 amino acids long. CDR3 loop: CASGLETTGARETQYF. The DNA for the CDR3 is TGTGCTAGTGGTTTGGAAACGACAGGGGCGAGGGAGACCCAGTACTTC.

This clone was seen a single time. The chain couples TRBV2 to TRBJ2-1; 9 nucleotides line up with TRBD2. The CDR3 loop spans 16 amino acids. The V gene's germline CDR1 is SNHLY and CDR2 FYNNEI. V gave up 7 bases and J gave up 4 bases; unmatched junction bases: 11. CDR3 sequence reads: CASIFGRGGGYNEQFF. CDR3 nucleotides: TGTGCCAGCATATTTGGTCGCGGGGGGGGATACAATGAGCAGTTCTTC.

This CDR3 reads CASSRTANQPQHF. CDR3 nucleotides: TGTGCCAGCAGCCGGACAGCTAATCAGCCCCAGCATTTT. The V gene is TRBV5-6, the J gene TRBJ1-5, with D possibly TRBD1 on 6 matching bases. Trimming shortened V by 4 bases and J by 4 bases, and 9 bases separated the two germline ends. The CDR3 has 13 residues. The germline V gene has CDR1 SGHDT and CDR2 YYEEEE.

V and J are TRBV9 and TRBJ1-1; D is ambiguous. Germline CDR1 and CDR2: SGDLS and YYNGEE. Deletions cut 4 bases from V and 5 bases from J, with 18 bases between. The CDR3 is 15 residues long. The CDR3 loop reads CASSYSSGYPTEAFF. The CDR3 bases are TGTGCCAGCAGCTATAGCTCCGGCTACCCTACTGAAGCTTTCTTT.

CDR3 protein: CASSRDRGRSQGGYTF. The CDR3, as DNA: TGTGCCAGCAGCAGGGACAGGGGGCGCTCACAGGGTGGCTACACCTTC. This chain joins TRBV9 and TRBJ1-2, with 12 bases matching TRBD1. In germline, CDR1 is SGDLS, CDR2 YYNGEE. CDR3 size: 16 residues. Trimming cost V 4 bases and J 7 bases; bases outside gene matches: 11.

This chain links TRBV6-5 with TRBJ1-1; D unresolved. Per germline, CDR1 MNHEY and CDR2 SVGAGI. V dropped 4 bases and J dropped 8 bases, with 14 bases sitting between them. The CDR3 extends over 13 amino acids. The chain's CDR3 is CASSLGVGMEAFF. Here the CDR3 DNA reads TGTGCCAGCAGTTTGGGAGTGGGCATGGAAGCTTTCTTT.

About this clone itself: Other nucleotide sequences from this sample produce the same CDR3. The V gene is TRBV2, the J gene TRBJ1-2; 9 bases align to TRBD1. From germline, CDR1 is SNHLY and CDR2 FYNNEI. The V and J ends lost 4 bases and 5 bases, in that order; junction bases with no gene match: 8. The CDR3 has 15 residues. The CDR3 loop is CASSGTGVDWYGYTF. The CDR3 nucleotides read TGTGCCAGCAGTGGGACAGGGGTAGATTGGTATGGCTACACCTTC.

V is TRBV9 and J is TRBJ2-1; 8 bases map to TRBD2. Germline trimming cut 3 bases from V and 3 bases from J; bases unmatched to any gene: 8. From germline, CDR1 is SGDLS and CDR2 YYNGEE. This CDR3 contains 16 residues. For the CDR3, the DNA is TGTGCCAGCAGCGGAAATAGCGGGGTCCACTACAATGAGCAGTTCTTC. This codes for CASSGNSGVHYNEQFF.

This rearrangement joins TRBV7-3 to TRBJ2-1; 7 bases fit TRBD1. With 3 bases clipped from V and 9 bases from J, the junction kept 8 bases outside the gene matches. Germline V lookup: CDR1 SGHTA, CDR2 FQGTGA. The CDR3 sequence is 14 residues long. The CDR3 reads CASSLGDRVVEQFF. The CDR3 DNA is TGTGCCAGCAGCTTGGGTGACAGGGTGGTTGAGCAGTTCTTC.

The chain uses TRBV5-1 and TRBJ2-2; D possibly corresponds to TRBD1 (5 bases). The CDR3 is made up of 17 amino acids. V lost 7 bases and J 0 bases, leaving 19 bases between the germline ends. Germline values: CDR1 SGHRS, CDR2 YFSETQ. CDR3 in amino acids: CASGGQLSPANTGELFF. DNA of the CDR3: TGCGCCAGCGGCGGACAACTTAGTCCTGCGAACACCGGGGAGCTGTTTTTT.